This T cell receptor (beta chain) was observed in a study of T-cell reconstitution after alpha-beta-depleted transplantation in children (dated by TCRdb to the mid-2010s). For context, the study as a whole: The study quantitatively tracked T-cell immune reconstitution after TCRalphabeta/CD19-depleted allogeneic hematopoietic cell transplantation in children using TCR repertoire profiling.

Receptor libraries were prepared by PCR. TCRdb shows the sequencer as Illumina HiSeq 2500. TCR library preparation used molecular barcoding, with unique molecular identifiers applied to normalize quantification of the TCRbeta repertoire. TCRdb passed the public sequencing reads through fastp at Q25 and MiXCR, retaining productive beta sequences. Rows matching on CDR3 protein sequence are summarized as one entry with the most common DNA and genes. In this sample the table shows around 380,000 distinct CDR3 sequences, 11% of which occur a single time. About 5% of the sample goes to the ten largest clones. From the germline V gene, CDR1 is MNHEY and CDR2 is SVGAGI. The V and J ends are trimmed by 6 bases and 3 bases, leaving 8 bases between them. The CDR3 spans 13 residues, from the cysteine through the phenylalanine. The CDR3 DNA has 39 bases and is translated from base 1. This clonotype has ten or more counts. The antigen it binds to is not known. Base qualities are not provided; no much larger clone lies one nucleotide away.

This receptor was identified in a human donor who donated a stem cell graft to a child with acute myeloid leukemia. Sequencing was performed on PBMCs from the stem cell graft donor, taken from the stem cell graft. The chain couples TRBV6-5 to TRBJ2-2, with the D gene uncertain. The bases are TGTGCCAGCAGCCTGCGGCACACCGGGGAGCTGTTTTTT. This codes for CASSLRHTGELFF.